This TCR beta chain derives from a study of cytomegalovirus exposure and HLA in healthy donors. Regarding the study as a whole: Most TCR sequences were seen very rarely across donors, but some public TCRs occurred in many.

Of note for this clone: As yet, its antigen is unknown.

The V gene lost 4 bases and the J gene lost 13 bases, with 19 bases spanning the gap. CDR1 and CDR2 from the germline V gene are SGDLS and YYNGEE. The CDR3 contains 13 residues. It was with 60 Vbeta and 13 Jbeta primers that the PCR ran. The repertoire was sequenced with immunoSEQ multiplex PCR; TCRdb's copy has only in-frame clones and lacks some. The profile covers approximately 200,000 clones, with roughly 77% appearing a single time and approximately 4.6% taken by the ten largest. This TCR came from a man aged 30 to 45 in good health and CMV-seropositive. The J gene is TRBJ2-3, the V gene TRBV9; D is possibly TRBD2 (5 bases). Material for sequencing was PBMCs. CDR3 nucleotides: TGTGCCAGCAGCACCTCTGAGGCGGGCCCAGAGTATTTT. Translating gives CASSTSEAGPEYF.